The sequence of this T cell receptor (beta chain) was determined in a study of T cells in Graves' hyperthyroidism and ophthalmopathy. Investigators excluded patients with uncontrolled infection, other autoimmune disease, pregnancy or lactation. RNA transcripts yielded amplified TCR beta CDR3 regions. The TCR CDR3 was amplified in a first-round RT-PCR using the HTBI primer set. Each CDR3 protein is one row after TCRdb ran MiXCR on the multiplex PCR reads. The sample includes approximately 560,000 distinct CDR3 sequences, around 42% of them seen just once. CDR1 and CDR2 (germline): KGHDR, SFDVKD. The CDR3 is 14 amino acids. Trimming at V came to 4 bases and at J to 2 bases, leaving 3 bases not matched to a gene.

Material for sequencing was peripheral blood or thyroid tissue (not recorded which). This receptor was identified in a woman aged 18 to 35 with Graves' hyperthyroidism. The rearrangement links TRBV24-1 to TRBJ2-7; 8 nucleotides align to TRBD2. The chain's CDR3 is CATSDPGLAYEQYF. CDR3 in DNA: TGTGCCACCAGTGACCCGGGACTAGCCTACGAGCAGTACTTC.